Many counts were recorded for the clone carrying this TCR beta chain. Its antigen is as yet unknown. The CDR3 spans 16 residues. The V and J ends lost 7 bases and 2 bases, in that order; junction bases with no gene match: 7. The source of the sample is a study of CD8 T cells in ankylosing spondylitis. Study outcomes and limitations: Disease-associated clones were CD8+ and fairly uncommon in peripheral blood. Ankylosing spondylitis blood appeared to carry a characteristic TCR beta motif of roughly 8 highly homologous variants.

TCRdb re-called the 5' RACE reads with MiXCR, one entry per CDR3 protein. The sample carries around 490,000 distinct CDR3 sequences, approximately 5% recorded once. Sequenced sample: blood, either unsorted or a sorted T cell fraction (not recorded which). The receptor's source is a male donor with ankylosing spondylitis. The V and J genes are TRBV12-3 or TRBV12-4 and TRBJ2-2, with TRBD2 identical over 10 bases. The CDR3 nucleotides read TGTGCCAGCACCCTAGCGGGAGTCCCTAACACCGGGGAGCTGTTTTTT. Protein: CASTLAGVPNTGELFF.